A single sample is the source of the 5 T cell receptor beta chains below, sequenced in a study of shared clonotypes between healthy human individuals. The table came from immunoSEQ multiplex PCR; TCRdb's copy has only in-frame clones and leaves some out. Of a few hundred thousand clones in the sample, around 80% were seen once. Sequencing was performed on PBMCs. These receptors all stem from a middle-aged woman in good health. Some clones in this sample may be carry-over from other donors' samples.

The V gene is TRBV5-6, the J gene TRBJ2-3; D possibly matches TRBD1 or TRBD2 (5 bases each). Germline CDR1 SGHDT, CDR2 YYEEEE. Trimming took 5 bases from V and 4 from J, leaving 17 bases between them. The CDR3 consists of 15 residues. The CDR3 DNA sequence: TGTGCCAGCAGTAGACAGCTCTGGGGAGCAGATACGCAGTATTTT. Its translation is CASSRQLWGADTQYF.

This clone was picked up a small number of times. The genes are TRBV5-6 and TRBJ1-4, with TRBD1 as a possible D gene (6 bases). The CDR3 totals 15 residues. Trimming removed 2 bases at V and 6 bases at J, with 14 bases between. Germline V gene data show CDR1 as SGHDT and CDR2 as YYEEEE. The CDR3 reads CASSFAGRGHEKLFF. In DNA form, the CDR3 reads TGTGCCAGCAGCTTCGCAGGGCGGGGGCATGAAAAACTGTTTTTT. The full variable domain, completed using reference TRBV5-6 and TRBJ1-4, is DAGVTQSPTHLIKTRGQQVTLRCSPKSGHDTVSWYQQALGQGPQFIFQYYEEEERQRGNFPDRFSGHQFPNYSSELNVNALLLGDSALYLCASSFAGRGHEKLFFGSGTQLSVL.

The CDR3 nucleotides are TGTGCCAGCACGCCGCCTTTCCCCGGACTAGCGGGACAAGAGACCCAGTACTTC. Translation: CASTPPFPGLAGQETQYF. V usage is TRBV28 and J usage is TRBJ2-5, with 12 bases aligning to TRBD2. Germline CDR1 is MDHEN and CDR2 is SYDVKM. The CDR3 is 18 residues long. With V trimmed by 7 bases and J by 2 bases, 14 bases remained unmatched.

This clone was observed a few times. In DNA form, the CDR3 reads TGTGCCAGCAGCTTAGGCATGGAGACTAGCACAGATACGCAGTATTTT. This encodes CASSLGMETSTDTQYF. This chain links TRBV7-2 with TRBJ2-3; D remains unclear. The V gene lost 1 base and the J gene lost 0 bases, with 11 bases spanning the gap. Germline V CDR1 and CDR2: SGHTA, FQGNSA. The CDR3 consists of 16 residues.

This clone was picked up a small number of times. In DNA form, the CDR3 reads TGTGCCAGCAGCTTAGGAGGCCAAAATCAGCCCCAGCATTTT. Translated, it gives CASSLGGQNQPQHF. The chain uses TRBV7-9 and TRBJ1-5; D call uncertain. CDR1 SEHNR and CDR2 FQNEAQ come from the germline V gene (reference sequence). This CDR3 is built from 14 residues. Trimming stripped 1 base from V and 4 bases from J, with 8 bases between.